This T cell receptor beta chain was recovered during a study of Graves' ophthalmopathy and Graves' hyperthyroidism. Background on the study: Peripheral blood was gathered at the point of initial diagnosis, before any treatment started.

The authors used Ficoll-Paque density gradient centrifugation to separate PBMCs. The input was approximately 10 ml of fresh peripheral blood. This clonotype was observed at least ten times. V trimming: 7 bases; J trimming: 4 bases; junction bases outside the gene matches: 4. The CDR3 length is 14 residues. The TCR beta CDR3 regions underwent amplification from RNA transcripts. Amplification began with first-round RT-PCR using HTBI primers, then second-round multiplex PCR was performed. TCRdb redid the calling of the multiplex PCR reads with MiXCR, one entry per CDR3 protein. This table holds a few hundred thousand distinct CDR3 sequences, 15% to 19% found once.

This receptor was taken from a woman between 18 and 29 years old with stable Graves' hyperthyroidism. Sequencing was performed on peripheral blood. The rearrangement links TRBV12-3 or TRBV12-4 to TRBJ1-1, with TRBD1 matching over 12 bases. The CDR3 sequence is CASTRDRGPTEAFF. The CDR3 DNA is TGTGCCAGCACCCGGGACAGGGGGCCCACTGAAGCTTTCTTT.